This T cell receptor beta chain was obtained from a study of shared clonotypes between healthy human individuals. CD45RO+ cells joined CCR7-negative CD45RA+ TemRA cells to form CD8 memory. The CDR3 contains 17 residues. Per the germline V gene, CDR1 is SGHRS and CDR2 is YFSETQ. V was pared by 1 base and J by 8 bases, with 22 bases between. The repertoire was sequenced with immunoSEQ multiplex PCR; TCRdb's copy has only in-frame clones and lacks some. The sample records 550,000 to 800,000 clones, around 90% being singletons. Sequencing used memory CD8+ T cells from PBMCs. Sample subset: CD45RO+ cells pooled with CCR7-negative TemRA cells. The TCR sequence derives from a man between 18 and 29 years old in good health. Some clones in this sample may be carry-over from other donors' samples. The genes are TRBV5-1 and TRBJ2-1; D could derive from TRBD1 or TRBD2 (6 bases each). CDR3 protein: CASSLMGGISQADEQFF. CDR3 DNA: TGCGCCAGCAGCTTGATGGGGGGCATATCCCAGGCCGATGAGCAGTTCTTC.